This T cell receptor beta chain was recovered during a study of T cells after yellow fever vaccination. Study-level background: SMART-Seq v4 Ultra Low Input prepared libraries from low-cell fractions.

With 4 bases removed from V and 0 bases from J, the gap between germline ends came to 9 bases. Germline V gives CDR1 LGHDT, CDR2 YNNKEL (reference sequence). The CDR3 contains 15 residues. In its sample, this clonotype was seen many times. Its target is unknown. Study-level results: High-abundance clonotypes from the bulk population could contaminate FACS-sorted repertoires. Detected again after the booster were most primary-vaccination clones, at 95% to 96% CD4 and about 89% CD8.

The TCR cDNA carried a universal primer site and UMIs from 5'RACE template switching. Via MiXCR, TCRdb re-called the 5' RACE reads, giving one row per CDR3 protein. Here the sample spans approximately 160,000 distinct CDR3 sequences, about 6.2% being singletons. The rearrangement joins TRBV3-1 to TRBJ2-2; TRBD1 is a possible D gene (6 bases). This TCR was sampled from a man aged 18-30 years who received the YFV17D yellow fever vaccine. The material was CD4+ T cells sorted from PBMCs, obtained on the day of the first yellow fever vaccination. CDR3 region: CASSRGHANTGELFF. The CDR3 DNA reads as TGTGCCAGCAGCCGGGGACACGCGAACACCGGGGAGCTGTTTTTT.